This paragraph covers one T cell receptor (beta chain) sequence. The source of the sample is a study of blood T cell repertoires in COVID-19. Germline V gives CDR1 SGHAT, CDR2 FQNNGV. The V and J ends lost 3 bases and 2 bases respectively, with 13 bases between them. The CDR3 extends over 15 amino acids. In the original processing: Estimated nucleated cell counts came from reference gene primer amplification. Produced via immunoSEQ multiplex PCR; TCRdb's table is partial and in-frame only. V and J calls and clone size are as listed in that table; D and trimming were resolved from the DNA. Among about 95,000 clones listed, more than 70% were seen once.

The chain employs TRBV11-2 and TRBJ2-5; D may be TRBD2 (7 bases). The specimen was peripheral blood. The clonotype was recovered from a human donor in a cohort sampled during active COVID-19. The DNA for the CDR3 is TGTGCCAGCAGCTTCGAGGCGGGGGCACAAGAGACCCAGTACTTC. Its translation is CASSFEAGAQETQYF.